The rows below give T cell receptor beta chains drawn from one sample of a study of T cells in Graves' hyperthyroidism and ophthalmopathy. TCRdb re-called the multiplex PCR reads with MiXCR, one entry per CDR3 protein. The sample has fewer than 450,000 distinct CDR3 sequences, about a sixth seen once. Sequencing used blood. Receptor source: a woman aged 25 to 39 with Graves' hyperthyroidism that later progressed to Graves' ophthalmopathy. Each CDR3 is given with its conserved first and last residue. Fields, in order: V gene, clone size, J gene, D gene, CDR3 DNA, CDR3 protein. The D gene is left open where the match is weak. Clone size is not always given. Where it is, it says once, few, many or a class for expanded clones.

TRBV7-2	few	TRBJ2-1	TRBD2	TGTGCCAGCAGCCTTAGCGGGGGGAGGAATGAGCAGTTCTTC	CASSLSGGRNEQFF
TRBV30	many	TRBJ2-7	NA	TGTGCCTGGAGGGAGGCAGGGAGGACCTACGAGCAGTACTTC	CAWREAGRTYEQYF
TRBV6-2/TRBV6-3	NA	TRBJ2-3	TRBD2	TGTGCCAGCAGTTACGTGGGGGGGGTCACAGATACGCAGTATTTT	CASSYVGGVTDTQYF
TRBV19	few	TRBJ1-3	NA	TGTGCCAGTAGTATGGAGGGACGAGGAAACACCATATATTTT	CASSMEGRGNTIYF
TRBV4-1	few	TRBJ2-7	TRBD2	TGCGCCAGCAGCCACGCCTCTAGCGGGAGCTTTTACGAGCAGTACTTC	CASSHASSGSFYEQYF
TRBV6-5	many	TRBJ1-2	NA	TGTGCCAGCAGTTACTCGGCAGAAGTTAACTATGGCTACACCTTC	CASSYSAEVNYGYTF
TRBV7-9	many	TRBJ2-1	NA	TGTGCCAGCAGCTTAGATTTAAAGCATGAGCAGTTCTTC	CASSLDLKHEQFF
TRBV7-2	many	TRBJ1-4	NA	TGTGCCAGCAGATCCTGGGGCGGATCTGAAAAACTGTTTTTT	CASRSWGGSEKLFF
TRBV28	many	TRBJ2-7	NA	TGTGCCAGCAGTTCCGGCAGCTCTTCGGACGAGCAGTACTTC	CASSSGSSSDEQYF
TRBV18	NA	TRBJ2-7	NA	TGTGCCAGCTCACCAAATAACGCGGGTCTACTGTCCTACGAGCAGTACTTC	CASSPNNAGLLSYEQYF
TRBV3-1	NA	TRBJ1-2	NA	TGTGCCAGCAGCCAGCAGGGCTATGGCTACACCTTC	CASSQQGYGYTF
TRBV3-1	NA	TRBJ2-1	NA	TGTGCCAGCAGCCAAGGGGGGCCGCAGTTCTTC	CASSQGGPQFF
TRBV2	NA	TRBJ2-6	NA	TGTGCCAGCAGTGTTTACACGAGCTCTGGGGCCAACGTCCTGACTTTC	CASSVYTSSGANVLTF
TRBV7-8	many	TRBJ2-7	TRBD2	TGTGCCAGCAGCTTAGTCGGGGGACTAGCGTCATACGAGCAGTACTTC	CASSLVGGLASYEQYF
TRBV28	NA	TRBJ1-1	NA	TGTGCCAGCAGTTTACCCCGGAGGAACACTGAAGCTTTCTTT	CASSLPRRNTEAFF
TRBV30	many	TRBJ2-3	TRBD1	TGTGCCTGGAGTGCTCCGACAGGGAAATTTGTAGATACGCAGTATTTT	CAWSAPTGKFVDTQYF
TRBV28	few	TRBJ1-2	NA	TGTGCCAGCAGAAGAACCTCATATGGCTACACCTTC	CASRRTSYGYTF
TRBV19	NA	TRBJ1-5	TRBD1	TGTGCCAGTATCGCCCAGGGGGTCGGCAATCAGCCCCAGCATTTT	CASIAQGVGNQPQHF
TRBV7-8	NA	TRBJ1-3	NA	TGTGCCAGCAGCTTAGCATGGGAGATGATTGGCGCGAACACCATATATTTT	CASSLAWEMIGANTIYF
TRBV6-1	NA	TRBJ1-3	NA	TGTGCCAGCAGTGAAGACCCCGGAGACACCATATATTTT	CASSEDPGDTIYF
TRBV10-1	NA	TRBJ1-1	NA	TGCGCCAGCACCTTAAACTTGGGCACTGAAGCTTTCTTT	CASTLNLGTEAFF
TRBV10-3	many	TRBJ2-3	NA	TGTGCCACCGAGGGGAATAGCGGATCGAGCGATACGCAGTATTTT	CATEGNSGSSDTQYF
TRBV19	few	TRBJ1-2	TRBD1	TGTGCCAGTCGCGCGACAGGGAGGAATGGCTACACCTTC	CASRATGRNGYTF
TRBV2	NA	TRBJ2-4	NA	TGTGCCAGCAGTGAATTAGACAGAGAAAACATTCAGTACTTC	CASSELDRENIQYF
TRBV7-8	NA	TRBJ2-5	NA	TGTGCCAGCAGTGATGGGGGCAGGGGCCAAGAGACCCAGTACTTC	CASSDGGRGQETQYF
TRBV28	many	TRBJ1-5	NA	TGTGCCAGTTCCCTGGGGGTTAGCAATCAGCCCCAGCATTTT	CASSLGVSNQPQHF
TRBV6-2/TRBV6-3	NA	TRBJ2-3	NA	TGTGCCACCCGGGGGGCTGGGGGCGCAGAAACAGATACGCAGTATTTT	CATRGAGGAETDTQYF
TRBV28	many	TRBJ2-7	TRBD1	TGTGCCAGCAGTCCTATCGAGGGACAGGGCTACGAGCAGTACTTC	CASSPIEGQGYEQYF
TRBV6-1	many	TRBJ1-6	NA	TGTGCCAGCAGAGCTAGGAGGGGGGGCGATTCACCCCTCCACTTT	CASRARRGGDSPLHF
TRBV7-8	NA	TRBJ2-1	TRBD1	TGTGCCAGCAGCCAGGGACAGGAGAATGAGCAGTTCTTC	CASSQGQENEQFF
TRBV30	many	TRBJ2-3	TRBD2	TGTGCCTGGAGTGTTAGTTGGAAGCGGGGGAGAGTAACTAGCACAGATACGCAGTATTTT	CAWSVSWKRGRVTSTDTQYF
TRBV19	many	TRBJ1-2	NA	TGTGCCAGTAGTATACATGGTCTCCTTTATGGCTACACCTTC	CASSIHGLLYGYTF
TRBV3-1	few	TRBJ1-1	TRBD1	TGTGCCAGCAGCGGACAGGGTGGGACTGAAGCTTCCTTT	CASSGQGGTEASF
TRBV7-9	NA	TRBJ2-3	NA	TGTGCCAGCACCTCAAGTCGAATTTCAGATACGCAGTATTTT	CASTSSRISDTQYF
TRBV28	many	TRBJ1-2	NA	TGTGCCAGCAGTTTATACAGGATCTCTATGACGGGCTACACCTTC	CASSLYRISMTGYTF
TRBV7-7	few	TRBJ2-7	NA	TGTGCTAGCAGCCGGGGGACCCAATACGAGCAGTACTTC	CASSRGTQYEQYF
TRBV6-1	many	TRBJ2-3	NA	TGTGCCAGCAGTTACAGCGGTTATACAGATACGCAGTATTTT	CASSYSGYTDTQYF
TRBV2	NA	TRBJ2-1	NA	TGTGCCAGCAGTCGGTTTTTGGGGTCGGATGGGGGTGAGCAGTTCTTC	CASSRFLGSDGGEQFF
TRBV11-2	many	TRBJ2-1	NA	TGTGCCAGCAGCCCCCGTTTGAGTGGGGAATACAATGAGCAGTTCTTC	CASSPRLSGEYNEQFF
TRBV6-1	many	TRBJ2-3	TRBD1	TGTGCCAGCAATGGGGGACAGGGGCCAGATACGCAGTATTTT	CASNGGQGPDTQYF
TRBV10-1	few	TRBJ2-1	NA	TGCGCCAGCAGTGAGTCTGAGTTACGCCCGAATGAGCAGTTCTTC	CASSESELRPNEQFF
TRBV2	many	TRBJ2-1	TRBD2	TGTGCCAGCATACTAGGGACGGGAGGTTGGGGCAATGAGCAGTTCTTC	CASILGTGGWGNEQFF
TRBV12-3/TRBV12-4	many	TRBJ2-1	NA	TGTGCCAGCAGTCCCGGACAGTCCTACAATGAGCAGTTCTTC	CASSPGQSYNEQFF
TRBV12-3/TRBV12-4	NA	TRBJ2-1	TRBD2	TGTGCCAGCAGTTTCGAAGGACTAGCGGGAGCGACTGACAATGAGCAGTTCTTC	CASSFEGLAGATDNEQFF
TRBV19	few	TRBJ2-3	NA	TGTGCCAGTAGTAACACAGGTAGCACAGATACGCAGTATTTT	CASSNTGSTDTQYF
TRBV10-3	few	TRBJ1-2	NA	TGTGCCATCAGTGAGCCGACACGGAACTATGGCTACACCTTC	CAISEPTRNYGYTF
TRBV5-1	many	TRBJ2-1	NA	TGCGCCAGCAGCCGCATGGATGAGCAGTTCTTC	CASSRMDEQFF
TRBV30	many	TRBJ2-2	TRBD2	TGTGCCTGGAGTGTACTTCGGGGGGCCGGGGAGCTGTTTTTT	CAWSVLRGAGELFF
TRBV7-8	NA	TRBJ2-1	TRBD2	TGTGCCAGCAGCCTCACCCATCTAGCGGGAGGCGCTGAGCAGTTCTTC	CASSLTHLAGGAEQFF
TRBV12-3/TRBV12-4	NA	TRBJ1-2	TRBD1	TGTGCCAGCAGTTTGAGACGACAGGGGGTCTATGGCTACACCTTC	CASSLRRQGVYGYTF
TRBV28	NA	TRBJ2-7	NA	TGTGCCAGCAGTTTATTTCTATGGACAGCTACCTCCTACGAGCAGTACTTC	CASSLFLWTATSYEQYF
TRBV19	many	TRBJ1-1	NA	TGTGCCAGTAACCCTCGGGCAGGGGAAGGGACTGAAGCTTTCTTT	CASNPRAGEGTEAFF
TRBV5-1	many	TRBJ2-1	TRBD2	TGCGCCAGCAGCTTGAATATCGAACTAGCGAATGAGCAGTTCTTC	CASSLNIELANEQFF
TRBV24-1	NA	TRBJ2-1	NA	TGTGCCACCAGTGACACACAGGGCTATGAGCAGTTCTTC	CATSDTQGYEQFF
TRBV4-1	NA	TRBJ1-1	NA	TGCGCCAGCAGCCAGGCGCAAGTGAACACTGAAGCTTTCTTT	CASSQAQVNTEAFF